The clone carrying this T cell receptor beta chain was seen at least ten times. The antigen is unknown. The sample originates from a study of T cells after yellow fever vaccination. Notes on the study in general: The booster saw the reappearance of most primary-vaccination clones (roughly 96% CD4, 70% to 90% CD8).

TCRdb passed the 5' RACE reads through MiXCR, listing each CDR3 protein once. The table shows 90,000 to 130,000 distinct CDR3 sequences, with 6.5% to 9% occurring only once. This CDR3 comprises 16 residues. Germline V gives CDR1 SQVTM, CDR2 ANQGSEA. V shed 1 base and J 7 bases; nucleotides not matched to a gene: 9. Here the sequenced sample was CD8+ T cells sorted from PBMCs, taken 45 days after the yellow fever booster vaccination. The clonotype originates from a man younger than 40 who received the YFV17D yellow fever vaccine. The chain recombines TRBV29-1 with TRBJ2-1; 11 bases match TRBD2. The CDR3 DNA reads TGCAGCGTTGAAGGTTTAGCGGGAGGGCTCGTGAATGAGCAGTTCTTC. This codes for CSVEGLAGGLVNEQFF.